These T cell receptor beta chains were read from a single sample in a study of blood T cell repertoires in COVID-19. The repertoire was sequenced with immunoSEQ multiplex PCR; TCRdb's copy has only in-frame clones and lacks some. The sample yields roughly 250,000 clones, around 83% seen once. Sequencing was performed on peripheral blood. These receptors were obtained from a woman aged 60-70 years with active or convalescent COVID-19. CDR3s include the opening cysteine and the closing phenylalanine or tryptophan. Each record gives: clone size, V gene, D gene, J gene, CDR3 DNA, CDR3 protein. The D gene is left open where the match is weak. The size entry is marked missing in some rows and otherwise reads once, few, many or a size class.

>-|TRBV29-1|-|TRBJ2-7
TGCAGCGTTGAGTGGCTGGCCGAGCAGTACTTC
CSVEWLAEQYF
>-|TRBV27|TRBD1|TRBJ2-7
TGTGCCAGCAGTTTGGGGACAGGGATAGGGTACGAGCAGTACTTC
CASSLGTGIGYEQYF
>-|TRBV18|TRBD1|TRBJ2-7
TGTGCCAGCTCACCACCAAGGGGGCAGGGTTACGAGCAGTACTTC
CASSPPRGQGYEQYF
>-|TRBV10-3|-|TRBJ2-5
TGTGCCATCAGGATCGGACTGCTTGGGGAGACCCAGTACTTC
CAIRIGLLGETQYF
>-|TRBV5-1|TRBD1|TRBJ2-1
TGCGCCAGCAGCTTGTTTGAGGGGGCGGCCTACAATGAGCAGTTCTTC
CASSLFEGAAYNEQFF
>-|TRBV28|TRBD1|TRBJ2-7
TGTGCCAGCAGTCCGGGACAGTCTAGAGGCGAGCAGTACTTC
CASSPGQSRGEQYF
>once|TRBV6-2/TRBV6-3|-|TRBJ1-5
TGTGCCAGCAGTTATTCGATAGCTCCAGGGTTCAATCAGCCCCAGCATTTT
CASSYSIAPGFNQPQHF
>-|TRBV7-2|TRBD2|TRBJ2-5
TGTGCCAGCTCTAGCGGGGGGGCCGTAACAGAGACCCAGTACTTC
CASSSGGAVTETQYF
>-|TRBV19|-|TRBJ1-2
TGTGCCAGTACCACTGACAGCGCGGGGGACTATGGCTACACCTTC
CASTTDSAGDYGYTF
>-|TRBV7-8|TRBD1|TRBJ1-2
TGTGCCAGCAGCCCGAAGGACAGGGGGCAAGGAGGCTACACCTTC
CASSPKDRGQGGYTF
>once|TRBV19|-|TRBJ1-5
TGTGCCAGTAGCTATAAGGGCAGGGCTAGCAATCAGCCCCAGCATTTT
CASSYKGRASNQPQHF
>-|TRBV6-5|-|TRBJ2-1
TGTGCCAGCAGTTACACCGAGGACAGCAGGTACAATGAGCAGTTCTTC
CASSYTEDSRYNEQFF
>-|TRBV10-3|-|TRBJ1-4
TGTGCCATCAGTGAGGGGGCCAGCCACGTATATGAAAAACTGTTTTTT
CAISEGASHVYEKLFF
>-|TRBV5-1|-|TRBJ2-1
TGCGCCAGCAGCCCGGTGCCTAGTTTGGTGGATGAGCAGTTCTTC
CASSPVPSLVDEQFF
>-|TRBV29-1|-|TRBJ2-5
TGCAGCGTTCCCGGGGGAGCCCAAGAGACCCAGTACTTC
CSVPGGAQETQYF
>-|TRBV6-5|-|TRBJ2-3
TGTGCCAGCAGTTATAGCGTGGGCGGTAGCACAGATACGCAGTATTTT
CASSYSVGGSTDTQYF
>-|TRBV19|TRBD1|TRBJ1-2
TGTGCCAGTAGTGTTCCCGGGACAGGGGTCTATGGCTACACCTTC
CASSVPGTGVYGYTF
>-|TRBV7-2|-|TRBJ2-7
TGTGCCAGCACCAACGACCCGAGGTACGAGCAGTACTTC
CASTNDPRYEQYF
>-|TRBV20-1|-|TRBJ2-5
TGCAGTGCTAAAACTCGGACCCAGTACTTC
CSAKTRTQYF
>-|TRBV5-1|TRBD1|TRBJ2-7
TGCGCCAGCAGCTTGGGGGACAGGTACGAGCAGTACTTC
CASSLGDRYEQYF
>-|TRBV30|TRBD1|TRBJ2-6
TGTGCCTGGAGCGATACAGGGGGCAGCTCTGGGGCCAACGTCCTGACTTTC
CAWSDTGGSSGANVLTF
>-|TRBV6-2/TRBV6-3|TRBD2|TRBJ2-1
TGTGCCAGCAGTTACGGTTTAGGGACTAGCCGCGATGAGCAGTTCTTC
CASSYGLGTSRDEQFF
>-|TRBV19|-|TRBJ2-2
TGTGCCAGTAGTATCTGGCAGAACACCGGGGAGCTGTTTTTT
CASSIWQNTGELFF
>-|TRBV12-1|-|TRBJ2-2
TGTGCCAGCAGCTCCCATACGAAGTTGGCTAGCGGGGGGGCGAACACCGGGGAGCTGTTTTTT
CASSSHTKLASGGANTGELFF
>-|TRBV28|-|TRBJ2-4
TGTGCCAGCAGGGGGGGAAACATTCAGTACTTC
CASRGGNIQYF
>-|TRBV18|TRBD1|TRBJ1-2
TGTGCCAGCTCACGGGGACAGGGAAATCCATATGGCTACACCTTC
CASSRGQGNPYGYTF
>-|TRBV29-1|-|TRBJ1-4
TGCAGCGCCCGGGGGGGAACTGGGGAAAAACTGTTTTTT
CSARGGTGEKLFF
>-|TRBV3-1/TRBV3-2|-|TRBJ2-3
TGTGCCAGCAGGGGCCCGTTGGGAGATACGCAGTATTTT
CASRGPLGDTQYF
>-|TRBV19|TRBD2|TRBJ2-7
TGTGCCAGTAGTTCGGAGAAGGGAGGGTACGAGCAGTACTTC
CASSSEKGGYEQYF
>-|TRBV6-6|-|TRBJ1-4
TGTGCCAGCAGTTACGGGGGCAGATTGGAAAAACTGTTTTTT
CASSYGGRLEKLFF
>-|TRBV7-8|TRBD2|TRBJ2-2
TGTGCCAGCAGCTCAGCGGGGGCTGCCGCTGAATACGGGGAGCTGTTTTTT
CASSSAGAAAEYGELFF
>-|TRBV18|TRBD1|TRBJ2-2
TGTGCCAGCTCAGTAGGACAGGGGAGAACCGGGGAGCTGTTTTTT
CASSVGQGRTGELFF
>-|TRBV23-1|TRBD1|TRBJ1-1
TGCGCCAGCAGTCAATTACCGGGACAGGGAAACACTGAAGCTTTCTTT
CASSQLPGQGNTEAFF
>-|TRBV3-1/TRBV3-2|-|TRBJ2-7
TGTGCCAGCAGCAGAGATGCCGAGCAGTACTTC
CASSRDAEQYF
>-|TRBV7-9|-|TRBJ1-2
TGTGCCAGCAGCTTAGAGCGTTATGGCTACACCTTC
CASSLERYGYTF
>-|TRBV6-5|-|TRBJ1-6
TGTGCCTCGAAAGGGGGGGCCGGCTATAATTCACCCCTCCACTTT
CASKGGAGYNSPLHF
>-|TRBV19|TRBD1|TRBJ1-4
TGTGCCAGTAGTGTGCAGGGGGCTCTCCCTGAAAAACTGTTTTTT
CASSVQGALPEKLFF
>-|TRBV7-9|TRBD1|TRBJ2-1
TGTGCCAGCAGCATATCGAGCCGGGACAGGGGTTACAATGAGCAGTTCTTC
CASSISSRDRGYNEQFF
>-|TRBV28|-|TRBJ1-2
TGTGCCAGCAGTTTATTACAGCTTAACTATGGCTACACCTTC
CASSLLQLNYGYTF
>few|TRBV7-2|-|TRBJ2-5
TGTGCCAGCAGCTCGGCGGGGGCCCAAGAGACCCAGTACTTC
CASSSAGAQETQYF
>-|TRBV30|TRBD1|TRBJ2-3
TGTGCCTGGAGCGTCGAAACAGGGGGCCTCACAGATACGCAGTATTTT
CAWSVETGGLTDTQYF
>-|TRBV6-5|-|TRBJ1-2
TGTGCCAGCAGTTACGAGGGGGAGTATGATGGCTACACCTTC
CASSYEGEYDGYTF
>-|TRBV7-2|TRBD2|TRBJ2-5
TGTGCCAGCAGCCCCTCGTGGACTAGGGAGACCCAGTACTTC
CASSPSWTRETQYF
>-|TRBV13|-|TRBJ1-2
TGTGCCAGCAGCTTGGGTAGGGGAACGAACTATGGCTACACCTTC
CASSLGRGTNYGYTF
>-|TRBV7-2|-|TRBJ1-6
TGTGCCAGCAGCTTAATAGGTGTCCAGGGGCCCCTCCACTTT
CASSLIGVQGPLHF
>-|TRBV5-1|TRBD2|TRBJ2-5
TGCGCCAGCAGCTCGGCGGGGGGAGAGACCCAGTACTTC
CASSSAGGETQYF
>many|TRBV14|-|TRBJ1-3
TGTGCCAGCAGCCATCGAAGGGGCTTAAGTGGAAACACCATATATTTT
CASSHRRGLSGNTIYF